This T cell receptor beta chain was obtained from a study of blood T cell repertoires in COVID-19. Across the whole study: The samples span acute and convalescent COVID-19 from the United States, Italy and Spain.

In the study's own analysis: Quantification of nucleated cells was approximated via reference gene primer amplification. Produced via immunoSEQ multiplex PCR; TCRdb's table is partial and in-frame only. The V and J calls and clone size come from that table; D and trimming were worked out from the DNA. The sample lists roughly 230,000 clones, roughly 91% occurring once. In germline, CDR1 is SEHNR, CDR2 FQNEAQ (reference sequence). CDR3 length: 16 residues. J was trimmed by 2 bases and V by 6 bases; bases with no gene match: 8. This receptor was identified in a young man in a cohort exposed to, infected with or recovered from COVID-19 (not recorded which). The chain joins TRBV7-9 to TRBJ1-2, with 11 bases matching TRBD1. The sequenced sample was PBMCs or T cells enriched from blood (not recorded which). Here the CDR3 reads CASRVGRDRGNYGYTF. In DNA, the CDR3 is TGTGCCAGCAGAGTAGGACGGGACAGGGGGAACTATGGCTACACCTTC. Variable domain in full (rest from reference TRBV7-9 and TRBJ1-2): DTGVSQNPRHKITKRGQNVTFRCDPISEHNRLYWYRQTLGQGPEFLTYFQNEAQLEKSRLLSDRFSAERPKGSFSTLEIQRTEQGDSAMYLCASRVGRDRGNYGYTFGSGTRLTVV.